This T cell receptor beta chain appears in the sequencing data of a study of beta chain features in type 1 diabetes (dated by TCRdb to the late 2010s). Study-wide context: Mean age, gender distribution, total cell number and subset yield did not differ between patients and healthy donors. A total of approximately 99,000,000 sorted cells were examined across all samples, and RNA yield correlated strongly with the number of cells per subset. Regulatory and stem cell-like memory subsets were obtained from only 8 patients and roughly eight healthy donors, while naive and central memory subsets were obtained from all 28 donors. The study compared the TCRB repertoires of sorted circulating CD4+ T cell subsets in recently diagnosed type 1 diabetes patients with those in matched healthy donors.

Beyond this particular receptor, the publication reports: Fewer insertions and more nucleotide deletions at VDJ recombination sites were observed in patients with type 1 diabetes, implying thymic rearrangement abnormalities. Because cDNA was sequenced instead of genomic DNA, activated cells with high expression could be over-represented, although the groups did not differ in activation or CD3 levels. Because the HLA sub-analyses included only small numbers of individuals, any influence of HLA type on TCRB rearrangement was left unresolved. PCR might favor shorter templates, but patient and control samples were amplified and corrected together, so any skew would affect both groups equally. Naive, central memory and regulatory TCRB repertoires appeared to be more alike among patients than among healthy donors. A moderate but significant shortening of TCRB CDR3 length was observed in type 1 diabetes patients in all four CD4+ subsets.

The entire amount of isolated RNA was reverse transcribed using the High Capacity cDNA Reverse Transcription Kit, so the sequenced TCRB transcripts were expressed ones. Deep immunoSEQ sequencing was applied to naive, central memory and regulatory T cell samples, giving an average of about 3.57 million total reads per sample. Sorted cells were lysed in RLT buffer and RNA was extracted with DNase-treated RNeasy Micro or Mini kits, depending on cell number. Each cell subset was processed on its own to prevent cross-contamination, while patient and healthy donor samples were processed together. TCRB sequences were amplified from cDNA with the immunoSEQ multiplex PCR, producing 87-bp fragments spanning the CDR3 region. Amplicons were sequenced on the Illumina HiSeq platform. In the authors' own workflow: Synthetic template baselines were used to correct PCR bias computationally, reads within Hamming distance 2 were collapsed, and singletons that could not be merged were discarded. By aligning reads against IMGT, V, D and J genes, CDR3 length, and insertions or deletions at six rearrangement sites were assigned. Within each subset, clonotype counts were normalized to the number of sorted cells before true diversity and Gini coefficients were calculated with the tcR R package. The overlap coefficient, calculated on TCRB nucleotide sequences, was used to measure repertoire sharing. Out-of-frame TCRB sequences from naive cells were analyzed to stand in for the pre-selection repertoire. TCRdb retrieved this table from immuneACCESS and kept in-frame rearrangements only. Not all clones are present; in checked studies, unresolved V genes account for under half, and no reason is known for the remainder. Clone size and the V and J calls come from that table; the DNA yielded D and trimming. For this sample there are more than 250,000 clones; approximately 24% appear just once. Jointly, the top ten make up around 0.012% of the sample.

Worth noting for this clone: This receptor's antigen is unknown. No qualities accompany the bases; no much larger clone lies one base away.

Each donor gave one peripheral blood draw, averaging around 120 mL, which was collected into heparinised tubes. Using a panel that included CD45RO, CCR7, CD25, CD127, CD95 and CD27, naive, central memory, regulatory and stem cell-like memory CD4+ T cells were sorted on a BD FACSAria II. Every sorted population had a purity above 95%. PBMCs were isolated immediately by Lymphoprep density gradient centrifugation and stained directly without culture. Samples were stained and sorted in pairs, with one healthy donor and one patient per experiment, so that batch effects were minimized. This receptor was obtained from a woman aged 30 to 39 with type 1 diabetes. The sequencing sample was made of naive CD4+ T cells from blood. The cell subset or site label of this sample denotes: true naive CD4+ T cells.

The encoded CDR3 is CSASEETQYF. The DNA reads as follows: TGCAGTGCTAGTGAGGAGACCCAGTACTTC. The receptor chain draws on TRBV20-1 and TRBJ2-5; no D segment can be confidently identified. The cysteine opens and the phenylalanine closes a CDR3 of 10 amino acids. Here the CDR3 DNA is all that survives: 30 bases in frame from base 1. For CDR1 and CDR2, the germline V gene (reference sequence) lists DFQATT and SNEGSKA. The V end loses 3 bases and the J end loses 5 bases, and a stretch of 4 bases separates them.